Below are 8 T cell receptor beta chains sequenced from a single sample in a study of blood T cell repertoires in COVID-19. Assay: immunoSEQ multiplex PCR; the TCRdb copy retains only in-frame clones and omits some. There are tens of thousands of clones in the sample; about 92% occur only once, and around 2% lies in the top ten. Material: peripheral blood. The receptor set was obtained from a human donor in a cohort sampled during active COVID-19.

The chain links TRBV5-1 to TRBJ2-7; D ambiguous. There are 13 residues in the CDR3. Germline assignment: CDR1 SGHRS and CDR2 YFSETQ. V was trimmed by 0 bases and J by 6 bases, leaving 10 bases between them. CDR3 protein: CASSLGSHSEQYF. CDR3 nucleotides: TGCGCCAGCAGCTTGGGATCCCACAGCGAGCAGTACTTC.

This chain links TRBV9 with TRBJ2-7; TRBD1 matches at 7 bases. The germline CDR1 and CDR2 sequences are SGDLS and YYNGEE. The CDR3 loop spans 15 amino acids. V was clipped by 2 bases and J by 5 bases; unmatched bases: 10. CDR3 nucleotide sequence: TGTGCCAGCAGCGTTGAGGGGGCAGGTACCCACGAGCAGTACTTC. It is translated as CASSVEGAGTHEQYF.

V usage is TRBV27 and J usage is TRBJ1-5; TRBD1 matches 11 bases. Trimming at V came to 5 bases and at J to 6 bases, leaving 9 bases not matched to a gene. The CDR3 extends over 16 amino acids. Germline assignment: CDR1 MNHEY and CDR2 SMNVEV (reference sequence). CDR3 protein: CASSGGTGGGRQPQHF. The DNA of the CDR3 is TGTGCCAGCAGTGGGGGGACAGGGGGAGGTCGTCAGCCCCAGCATTTT.

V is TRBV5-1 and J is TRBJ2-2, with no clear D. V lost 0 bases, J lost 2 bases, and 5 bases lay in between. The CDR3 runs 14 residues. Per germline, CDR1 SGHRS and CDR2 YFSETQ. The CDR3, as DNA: TGCGCCAGCAGCTTGGGGCCAAACACCGGGGAGCTGTTTTTT. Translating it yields CASSLGPNTGELFF.

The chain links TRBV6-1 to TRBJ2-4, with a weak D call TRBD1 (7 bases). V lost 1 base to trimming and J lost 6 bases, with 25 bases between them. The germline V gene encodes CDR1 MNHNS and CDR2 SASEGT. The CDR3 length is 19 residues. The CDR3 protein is CASSEGRGDRRGAGNIQYF. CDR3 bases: TGTGCCAGCAGTGAAGGAAGAGGGGACAGAAGGGGGGCGGGAAACATTCAGTACTTC.

CDR3 protein: CSASPIDRVYEQYF. The CDR3 nucleotides are TGCAGTGCTAGTCCCATTGACAGGGTCTACGAGCAGTACTTC. The chain combines TRBV20-1 with TRBJ2-7, with 7 positions matching TRBD1. V was clipped by 3 bases and J by 3 bases; unmatched bases: 8. Per germline, CDR1 DFQATT and CDR2 SNEGSKA (reference sequence). The CDR3 loop spans 14 amino acids.

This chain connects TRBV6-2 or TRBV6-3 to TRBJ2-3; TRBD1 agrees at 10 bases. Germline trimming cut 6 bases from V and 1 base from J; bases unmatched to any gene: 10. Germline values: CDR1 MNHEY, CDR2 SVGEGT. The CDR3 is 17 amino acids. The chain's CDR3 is CASSPGTGAFGTDTQYF. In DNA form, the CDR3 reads TGTGCCAGCAGCCCCGGGACAGGGGCCTTTGGCACAGATACGCAGTATTTT.

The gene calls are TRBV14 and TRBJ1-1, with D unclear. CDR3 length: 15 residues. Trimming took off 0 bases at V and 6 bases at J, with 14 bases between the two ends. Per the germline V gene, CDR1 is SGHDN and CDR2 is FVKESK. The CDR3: CASSQDYRQTAEAFF. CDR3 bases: TGTGCCAGCAGCCAAGACTACAGACAAACAGCTGAAGCTTTCTTT.